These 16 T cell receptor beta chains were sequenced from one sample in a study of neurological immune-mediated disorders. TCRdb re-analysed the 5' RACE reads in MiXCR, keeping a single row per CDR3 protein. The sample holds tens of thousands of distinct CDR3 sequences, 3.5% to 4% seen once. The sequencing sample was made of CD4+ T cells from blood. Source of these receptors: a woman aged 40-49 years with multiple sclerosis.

CDR3 bases: TGTGCCAGCAGCTTATCCCCTCTCGGGGATACGCAGTATTTT. This encodes CASSLSPLGDTQYF. The chain recombines TRBV7-2 with TRBJ2-3, with D unresolved. The germline V and J ends were trimmed by 2 bases and 6 bases, with 12 bases remaining between them. CDR1 is SGHTA, CDR2 FQGNSA, per germline. The CDR3 runs to 14 residues.

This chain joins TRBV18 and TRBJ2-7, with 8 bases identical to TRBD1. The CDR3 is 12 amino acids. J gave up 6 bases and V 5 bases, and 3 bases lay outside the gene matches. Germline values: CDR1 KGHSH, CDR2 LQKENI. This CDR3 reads CASSSDRVEQYF. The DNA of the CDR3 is TGTGCCAGCTCATCGGACAGGGTCGAGCAGTACTTC.

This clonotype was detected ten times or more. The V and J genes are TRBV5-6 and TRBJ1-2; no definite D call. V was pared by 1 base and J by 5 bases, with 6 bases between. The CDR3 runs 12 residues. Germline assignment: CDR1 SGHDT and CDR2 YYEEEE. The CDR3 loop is CASSLTDYGYTF. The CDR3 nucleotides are TGTGCCAGCAGCTTGACAGATTATGGCTACACCTTC. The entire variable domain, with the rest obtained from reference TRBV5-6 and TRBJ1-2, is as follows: DAGVTQSPTHLIKTRGQQVTLRCSPKSGHDTVSWYQQALGQGPQFIFQYYEEEERQRGNFPDRFSGHQFPNYSSELNVNALLLGDSALYLCASSLTDYGYTFGSGTRLTVV.

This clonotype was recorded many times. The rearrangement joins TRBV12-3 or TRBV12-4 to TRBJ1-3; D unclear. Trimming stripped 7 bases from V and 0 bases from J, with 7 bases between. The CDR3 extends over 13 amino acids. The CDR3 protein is CASKINSGNTIYF. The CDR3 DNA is TGTGCCAGCAAAATCAACTCTGGAAACACCATATATTTT.

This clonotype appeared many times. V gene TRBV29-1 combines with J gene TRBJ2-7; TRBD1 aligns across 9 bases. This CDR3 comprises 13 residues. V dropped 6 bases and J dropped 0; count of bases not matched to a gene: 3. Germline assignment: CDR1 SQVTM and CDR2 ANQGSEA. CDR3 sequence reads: CSVEDRGSYEQYF. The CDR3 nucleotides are TGCAGCGTCGAGGACAGGGGCTCCTACGAGCAGTACTTC.

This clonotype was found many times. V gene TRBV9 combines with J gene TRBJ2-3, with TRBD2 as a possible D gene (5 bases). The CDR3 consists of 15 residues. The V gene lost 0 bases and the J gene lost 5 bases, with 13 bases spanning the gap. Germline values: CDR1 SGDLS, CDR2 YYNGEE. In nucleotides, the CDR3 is TGTGCCAGCAGCGTAGTGGGCGTCGGAGGAGATACGCAGTATTTT. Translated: CASSVVGVGGDTQYF.

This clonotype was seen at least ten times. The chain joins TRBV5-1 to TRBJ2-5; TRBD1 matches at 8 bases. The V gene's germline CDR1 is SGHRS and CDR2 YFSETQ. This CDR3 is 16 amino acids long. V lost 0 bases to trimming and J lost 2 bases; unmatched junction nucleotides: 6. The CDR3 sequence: CASSLAGTGQQETQYF. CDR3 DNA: TGCGCCAGCAGCTTGGCCGGGACAGGACAACAAGAGACCCAGTACTTC.

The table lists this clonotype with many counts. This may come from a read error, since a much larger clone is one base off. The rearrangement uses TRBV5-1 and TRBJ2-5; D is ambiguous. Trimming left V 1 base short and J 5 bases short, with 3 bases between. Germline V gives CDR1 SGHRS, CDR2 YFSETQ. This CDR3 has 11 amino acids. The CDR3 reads CASSLMETQYF. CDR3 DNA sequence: TGCGCCAGCAGCTTGATGGAGACCCAGTACTTC.

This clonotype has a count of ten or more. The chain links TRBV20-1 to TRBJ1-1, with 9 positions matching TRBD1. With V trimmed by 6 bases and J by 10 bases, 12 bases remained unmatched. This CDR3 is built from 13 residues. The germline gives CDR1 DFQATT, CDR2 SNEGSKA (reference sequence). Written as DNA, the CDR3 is TGCAGTGCCGATATACAGGGGGCGGGGGGAGCTTTCTTT. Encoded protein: CSADIQGAGGAFF.

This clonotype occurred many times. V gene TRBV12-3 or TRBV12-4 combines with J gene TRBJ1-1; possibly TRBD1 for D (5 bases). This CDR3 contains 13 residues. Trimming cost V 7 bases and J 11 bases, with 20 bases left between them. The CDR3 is CASTLDSGSSAFF. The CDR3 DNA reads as TGTGCCAGCACCCTAGACAGTGGATCGTCTGCTTTCTTT.

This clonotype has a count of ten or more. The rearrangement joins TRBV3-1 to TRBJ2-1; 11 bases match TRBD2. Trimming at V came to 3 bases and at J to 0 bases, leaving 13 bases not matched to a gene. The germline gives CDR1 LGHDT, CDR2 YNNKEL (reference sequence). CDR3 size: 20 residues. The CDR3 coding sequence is TGTGCCAGCAGCCAGTTGTCTAGCGGGGGGTTCCATAGCTCCTACAATGAGCAGTTCTTC. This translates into CASSQLSSGGFHSSYNEQFF.

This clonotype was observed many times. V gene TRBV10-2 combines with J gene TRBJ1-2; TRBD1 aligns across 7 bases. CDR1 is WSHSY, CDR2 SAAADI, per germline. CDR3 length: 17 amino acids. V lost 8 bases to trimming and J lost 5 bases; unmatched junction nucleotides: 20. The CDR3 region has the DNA TGCGCCAGCGCTCCCCGCCCCGGGGACAGAGATCTATATGGCTACACCTTC. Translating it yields CASAPRPGDRDLYGYTF.

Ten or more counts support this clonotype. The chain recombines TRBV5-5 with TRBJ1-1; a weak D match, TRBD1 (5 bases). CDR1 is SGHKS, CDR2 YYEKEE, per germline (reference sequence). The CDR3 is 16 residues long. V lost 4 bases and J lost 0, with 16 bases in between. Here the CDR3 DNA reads TGTGCCAGCAGCCCCTCAGCAGGGCTTATGAACACTGAAGCTTTCTTT. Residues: CASSPSAGLMNTEAFF. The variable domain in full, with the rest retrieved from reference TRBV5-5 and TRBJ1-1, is DAGVTQSPTHLIKTRGQQVTLRCSPISGHKSVSWYQQVLGQGPQFIFQYYEKEERGRGNFPDRFSARQFPNYSSELNVNALLLGDSALYLCASSPSAGLMNTEAFFGQGTRLTVV.

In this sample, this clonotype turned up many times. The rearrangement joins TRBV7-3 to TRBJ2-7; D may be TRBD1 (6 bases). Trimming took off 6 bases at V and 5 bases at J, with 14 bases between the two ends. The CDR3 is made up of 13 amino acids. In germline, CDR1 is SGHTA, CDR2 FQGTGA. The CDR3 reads CASSVQGSDEQYF. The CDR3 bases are TGTGCCAGCAGTGTTCAGGGGTCTGACGAGCAGTACTTC.

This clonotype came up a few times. The DNA of the CDR3 is TGTGCCAGCAGATACAGGACCGAATACTATGGCTACACCTTC. Translating it yields CASRYRTEYYGYTF. V usage is TRBV2 and J usage is TRBJ1-2; weak D call: TRBD1 (5 bases). The CDR3 totals 14 residues. Germline CDR1 and CDR2: SNHLY and FYNNEI. Trimming pared 6 bases from V and 3 bases from J, leaving 14 bases between.

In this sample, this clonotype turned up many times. The CDR3 region is CSALSGLLARRETQYF. The CDR3 region has the DNA TGCAGTGCTTTGTCGGGACTTCTAGCGAGGAGAGAGACCCAGTACTTC. The chain uses TRBV20-1 and TRBJ2-5; a weak D match, TRBD2 (6 bases). This CDR3 contains 16 residues. Deletions cut 5 bases from V and 4 bases from J, with 23 bases between. Looked up from germline, CDR1 is DFQATT and CDR2 is SNEGSKA (reference sequence).